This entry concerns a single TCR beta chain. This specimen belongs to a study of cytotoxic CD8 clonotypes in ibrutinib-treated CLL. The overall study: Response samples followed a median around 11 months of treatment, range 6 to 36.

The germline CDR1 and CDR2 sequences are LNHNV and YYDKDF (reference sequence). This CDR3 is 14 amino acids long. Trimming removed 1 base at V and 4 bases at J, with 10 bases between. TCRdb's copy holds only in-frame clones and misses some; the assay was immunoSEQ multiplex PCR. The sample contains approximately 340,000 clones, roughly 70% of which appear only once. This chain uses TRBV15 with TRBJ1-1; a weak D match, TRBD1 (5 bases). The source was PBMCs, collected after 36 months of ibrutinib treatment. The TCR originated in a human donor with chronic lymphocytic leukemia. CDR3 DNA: TGTGCCACCAGCAGAGTCCAGGGAGGCACTGAAGCTTTCTTT. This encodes CATSRVQGGTEAFF.